These 23 T cell receptor beta chains originate from one sample sequenced in a study of identifying expanded T cells in peripheral blood. Measured with immunoSEQ multiplex PCR; TCRdb has only the in-frame clones, and not every one. The repertoire has tens of thousands of clones, about 91% of them found once; the top ten carry approximately 2.8%. Sequencing used blood. The receptors here all came from a person aged 18 to 70 in good health.

V usage is TRBV5-5 and J usage is TRBJ2-5, with 10 positions matching TRBD1. The V and J ends lost 3 bases and 5 bases, in that order; junction bases with no gene match: 4. This CDR3 is 14 amino acids long. Looked up from germline, CDR1 is SGHKS and CDR2 is YYEKEE (reference sequence). This chain's CDR3 is CASSWDRGTETQYF. CDR3 DNA sequence: TGTGCCAGCAGCTGGGACAGGGGCACGGAGACCCAGTACTTC.

The chain employs TRBV2 and TRBJ1-2, with D tentatively TRBD1 (5 bases). V lost 7 bases to trimming and J lost 2 bases, with 11 bases between them. This CDR3 spans 13 amino acids. Germline V CDR1 and CDR2: SNHLY, FYNNEI. CDR3 sequence: CASTGSGNYGYTF. CDR3 DNA sequence: TGTGCCAGCACTGGATCAGGGAACTATGGCTACACCTTC. Based on the CDR3 plus reference TRBV2 and TRBJ1-2, the full variable domain is EPEVTQTPSHQVTQMGQEVILRCVPISNHLYFYWYRQILGQKVEFLVSFYNNEISEKSEIFDDQFSVERPDGSNFTLKIRSTKLEDSAMYFCASTGSGNYGYTFGSGTRLTVV.

The chain employs TRBV27 and TRBJ2-7, with a weak D call TRBD1 (6 bases). CDR1 and CDR2 from the germline V gene are MNHEY and SMNVEV (reference sequence). The CDR3 is 14 amino acids. V was cut by 8 bases and J by 4 bases, with 18 bases left in between. The CDR3 DNA reads TGTGCCAGCCGCTCCGCTAACAGGGTGTACGAGCAGTACTTC. This sequence encodes CASRSANRVYEQYF.

As concerns this clone: The same CDR3 can be traced to other DNA sequences in this sample. The V gene is TRBV10-3, the J gene TRBJ1-6; TRBD1 might be the D (6 bases). CDR1 and CDR2 from the germline V gene are ENHRY and SYGVKD. V lost 8 bases, J lost 5 bases, and 13 bases lay in between. This CDR3 has 14 residues. The chain's CDR3 is CAISLGQNNSPLHF. The CDR3 DNA reads TGTGCCATCTCACTGGGACAAAATAATTCACCCCTCCACTTT.

The chain has TRBV10-3 and TRBJ2-1; D not resolved. This CDR3 is 14 amino acids long. V shed 7 bases and J shed 1 base, with 11 bases lying between them. Looked up from germline, CDR1 is ENHRY and CDR2 is SYGVKD. The CDR3 sequence is CAIKTPESYNEQFF. CDR3 DNA: TGTGCCATCAAGACCCCCGAATCCTACAATGAGCAGTTCTTC.

This chain joins TRBV7-3 and TRBJ2-1; D is uncertain. The CDR3 runs to 15 residues. Trimming removed 1 base at V and 3 bases at J, with 10 bases between. The germline CDR1 and CDR2 sequences are SGHTA and FQGTGA. In nucleotides, the CDR3 is TGTGCCAGCAGCTTAAGCGGAAACCTCTACAATGAGCAGTTCTTC. It encodes CASSLSGNLYNEQFF.

The chain combines TRBV14 with TRBJ2-3; D might be TRBD1 (5 bases). Germline V CDR1 and CDR2: SGHDN, FVKESK. Trimming pared 1 base from V and 5 bases from J, leaving 13 bases between. The CDR3 consists of 15 residues. CDR3 sequence (DNA): TGTGCCAGCAGCCAAGGGACACCGATAGGAGATACGCAGTATTTT. Its protein is CASSQGTPIGDTQYF.

The chain combines TRBV28 with TRBJ2-1; D call uncertain. Trimming shortened V by 4 bases and J by 6 bases, and 7 bases separated the two germline ends. Germline V CDR1 and CDR2: MDHEN, SYDVKM. The CDR3 contains 12 residues. CDR3 nucleotides: TGTGCCAGCAGTTATGAGTTCAATGAGCAGTTCTTC. Its translation is CASSYEFNEQFF.

The CDR3 DNA reads as TGTGCCAGCGCACAGGGAATTACTCAGCCCCAGCATTTT. This encodes CASAQGITQPQHF. The rearrangement links TRBV6-6 to TRBJ1-5, with a possible D match to TRBD1 (6 bases). The germline gives CDR1 MNHNY, CDR2 SVGAGI (reference sequence). V was clipped by 8 bases and J by 6 bases, with 14 bases between them. The CDR3 contains 13 residues.

This chain uses TRBV4-3 with TRBJ2-3, with 11 nucleotides matching TRBD2. CDR3 length: 16 residues. Germline CDR1 is LGHNA and CDR2 is YSLEER. V lost 4 bases and J lost 1; bases outside the gene matches: 4. The CDR3 here is CASSRKLAGGTDTQYF. In nucleotides, the CDR3 is TGCGCCAGCAGCCGCAAACTAGCGGGAGGCACAGATACGCAGTATTTT.

This clone was found once. The chain carries TRBV5-4 and TRBJ2-6, with D possibly called TRBD1 or TRBD2 (5 bases each). In germline, CDR1 is SGHNT, CDR2 YYREEE (reference sequence). Trimming took 2 bases from V and 0 from J, leaving 9 bases between them. The CDR3 is made up of 16 amino acids. The CDR3 nucleotides are TGTGCCAGCAGCTTCGGGACGCTCTCTGGGGCCAACGTCCTGACTTTC. This gives the protein CASSFGTLSGANVLTF.

The V and J genes are TRBV7-2 and TRBJ2-1; D may be TRBD1 (6 bases). V lost 5 bases and J 7 bases, leaving 15 bases between the germline ends. The CDR3 spans 14 residues. CDR1 and CDR2 from the germline V gene are SGHTA and FQGNSA. CDR3: CASSRKQGRNEQFF. The CDR3 nucleotides are TGTGCCAGCAGCCGGAAACAGGGCAGAAATGAGCAGTTCTTC. The complete variable domain, with remaining parts taken from reference TRBV7-2 and TRBJ2-1, reads GAGVSQSPSNKVTEKGKDVELRCDPISGHTALYWYRQSLGQGLEFLIYFQGNSAPDKSGLPSDRFSAERTGGSVSTLTIQRTQQEDSAVYLCASSRKQGRNEQFFGPGTRLTVL.

The V and J genes are TRBV28 and TRBJ2-7, with D unclear. CDR3 length: 14 amino acids. Trimming left V 5 bases short and J 2 bases short, with 13 bases between. Per germline, CDR1 MDHEN and CDR2 SYDVKM. This CDR3 is CASSDLRAPYEQYF. CDR3 nucleotides: TGTGCCAGCAGTGACTTGAGAGCCCCCTACGAGCAGTACTTC.

V is TRBV10-2 and J is TRBJ2-5; 11 bases align to TRBD1. V lost 1 base to trimming and J lost 4 bases; unmatched junction nucleotides: 2. CDR3 length: 15 residues. Germline CDR1 is WSHSY and CDR2 is SAAADI. CDR3 coding DNA: TGCGCCAGCAGTGAGTGGACAGGGGGCTCAGAGACCCAGTACTTC. Protein product: CASSEWTGGSETQYF.

The V call is TRBV7-9, the J call TRBJ2-7; either TRBD1 or TRBD2 may supply D (5 bases each). CDR1 is SEHNR and CDR2 is FQNEAQ in the germline V gene (reference sequence). V shed 4 bases and J shed 0 bases, with 13 bases lying between them. The CDR3 totals 15 residues. CDR3 coding DNA: TGTGCCAGCAGCTCGGGACGACTCAGCTCCTACGAGCAGTACTTC. Translating it yields CASSSGRLSSYEQYF.

This rearrangement joins TRBV7-2 to TRBJ2-7, with unresolved D. The germline V gene has CDR1 SGHTA and CDR2 FQGNSA. This CDR3 spans 11 amino acids. V lost 1 base and J lost 3, with 1 base in between. DNA for the CDR3: TGTGCCAGCAGCTTAGTCTACGAGCAGTACTTC. Amino acids: CASSLVYEQYF.

The rearrangement links TRBV11-2 to TRBJ2-2; D unclear. This CDR3 is built from 15 residues. Germline V gene lookup returns CDR1 SGHAT and CDR2 FQNNGV. V lost 1 base and J lost 4, with 10 bases in between. The CDR3 loop is CASSLALGPTGELFF. The CDR3 DNA sequence: TGTGCCAGCAGCTTAGCCCTCGGGCCCACCGGGGAGCTGTTTTTT.

The chain recombines TRBV23-1 with TRBJ2-7; D possibly corresponds to TRBD1 (8 bases). TRBV23-1 is sorted into the ORF group, with uncertain function. There are 13 residues in the CDR3. The V end was cut by 7 bases, the J end by 7 bases, with 17 bases between. The CDR3 loop is CASNDRGGGEQYF. The CDR3 DNA follows: TGCGCCAGCAACGACAGGGGAGGGGGGGAGCAGTACTTC.

The rearrangement joins TRBV5-8 to TRBJ2-5; 7 nucleotides align to TRBD2. The DNA end favors TRBJ2-7, so the J call may be wrong. The CDR3 runs 17 residues. CDR1 SGHTS and CDR2 YDEGEE come from the germline V gene. CDR3 residues: CASSLESLAEGNYEQYF. CDR3 DNA sequence: TGTGCCAGCAGCTTGGAGTCCCTAGCGGAGGGAAACTACGAGCAGTACTTC.

CDR3 in amino acids: CASSLEVGAYEQYF. The DNA of the CDR3 is TGTGCCAGCAGCTTGGAAGTCGGGGCCTACGAGCAGTACTTC. This rearrangement joins TRBV5-4 to TRBJ2-7; weak D call: TRBD2 (5 bases). The CDR3 extends over 14 amino acids. Germline CDR1 reads SGHNT; CDR2 reads YYREEE (reference sequence). Trimming cost V 0 bases and J 2 bases, with 9 bases left between them.

The chain uses TRBV7-2 and TRBJ1-2, with a tentative D call TRBD1 (6 bases). The germline CDR1 and CDR2 sequences are SGHTA and FQGNSA. V gave up 6 bases and J gave up 2 bases, with 10 bases separating them. The CDR3 consists of 13 residues. The CDR3 DNA follows: TGTGCCAGCAGTAAGGACAGAAACTATGGCTACACCTTC. It is translated as CASSKDRNYGYTF. Looking up the rest from reference TRBV7-2 and TRBJ1-2 gives the full variable domain: GAGVSQSPSNKVTEKGKDVELRCDPISGHTALYWYRQSLGQGLEFLIYFQGNSAPDKSGLPSDRFSAERTGGSVSTLTIQRTQQEDSAVYLCASSKDRNYGYTFGSGTRLTVV.

The chain couples TRBV6-5 to TRBJ2-1, with D possibly matching TRBD2 (5 bases). Trimming stripped 9 bases from V and 7 bases from J, with 16 bases between. The germline V gene has CDR1 MNHEY and CDR2 SVGAGI. This CDR3 has 13 amino acids. The CDR3 is CASSRGPGNEQFF. CDR3 nucleotides: TGTGCCAGTTCGAGAGGGCCAGGAAATGAGCAGTTCTTC.

The rearrangement joins TRBV7-2 to TRBJ2-1; D call uncertain. The CDR3 has 15 residues. Germline V CDR1 and CDR2: SGHTA, FQGNSA. Trimming stripped 1 base from V and 1 base from J, with 8 bases between. CDR3 coding DNA: TGTGCCAGCAGCTTAGAGGACCGTTCCTACAATGAGCAGTTCTTC. Translated: CASSLEDRSYNEQFF. The full variable domain, in which reference TRBV7-2 and TRBJ2-1 provide the parts outside the CDR3, is GAGVSQSPSNKVTEKGKDVELRCDPISGHTALYWYRQSLGQGLEFLIYFQGNSAPDKSGLPSDRFSAERTGGSVSTLTIQRTQQEDSAVYLCASSLEDRSYNEQFFGPGTRLTVL.